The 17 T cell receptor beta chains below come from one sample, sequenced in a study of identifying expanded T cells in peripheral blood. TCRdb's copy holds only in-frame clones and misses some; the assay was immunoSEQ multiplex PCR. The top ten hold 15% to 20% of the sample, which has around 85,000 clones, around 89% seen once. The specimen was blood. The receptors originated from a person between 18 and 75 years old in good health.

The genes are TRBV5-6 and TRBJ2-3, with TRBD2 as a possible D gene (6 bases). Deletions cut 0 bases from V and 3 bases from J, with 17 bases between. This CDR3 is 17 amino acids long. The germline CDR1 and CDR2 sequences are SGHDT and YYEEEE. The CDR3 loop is CASSLALTGVSTDTQYF. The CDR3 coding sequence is TGTGCCAGCAGCTTGGCGCTAACGGGGGTGTCAACAGATACGCAGTATTTT. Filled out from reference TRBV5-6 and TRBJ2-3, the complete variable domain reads DAGVTQSPTHLIKTRGQQVTLRCSPKSGHDTVSWYQQALGQGPQFIFQYYEEEERQRGNFPDRFSGHQFPNYSSELNVNALLLGDSALYLCASSLALTGVSTDTQYFGPGTRLTVL.

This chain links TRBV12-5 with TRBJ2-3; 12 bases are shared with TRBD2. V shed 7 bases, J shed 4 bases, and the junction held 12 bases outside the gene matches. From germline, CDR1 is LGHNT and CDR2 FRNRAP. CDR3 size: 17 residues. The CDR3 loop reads CASALGRWTSGADTQYF. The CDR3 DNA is TGTGCTAGTGCCTTGGGCAGGTGGACTAGCGGGGCAGATACGCAGTATTTT.

CDR3 sequence (DNA): TGTGCCAGCAGTATGGTGGTAGGCTACGAGCAGTACTTC. It translates to CASSMVVGYEQYF. The genes are TRBV28 and TRBJ2-7; D not resolved. Looked up from germline, CDR1 is MDHEN and CDR2 is SYDVKM. The V and J ends lost 5 bases and 3 bases respectively, with 11 bases between them. The CDR3 totals 13 residues.

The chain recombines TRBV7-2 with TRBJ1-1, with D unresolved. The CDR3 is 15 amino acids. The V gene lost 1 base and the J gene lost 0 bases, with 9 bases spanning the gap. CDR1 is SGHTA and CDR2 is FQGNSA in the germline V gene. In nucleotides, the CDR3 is TGTGCCAGCAGCTTAGTGTGGGGTATGAACACTGAAGCTTTCTTT. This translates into CASSLVWGMNTEAFF.

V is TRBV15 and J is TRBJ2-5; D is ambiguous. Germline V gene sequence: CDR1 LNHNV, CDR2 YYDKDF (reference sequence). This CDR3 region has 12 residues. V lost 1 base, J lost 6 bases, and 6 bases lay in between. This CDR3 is CATSRALKTQYF. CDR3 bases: TGTGCCACCAGCAGAGCCTTAAAGACCCAGTACTTC.

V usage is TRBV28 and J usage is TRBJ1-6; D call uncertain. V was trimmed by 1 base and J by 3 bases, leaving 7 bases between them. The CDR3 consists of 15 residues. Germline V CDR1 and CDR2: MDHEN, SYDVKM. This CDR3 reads CASSLSGGYNSPLHF. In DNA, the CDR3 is TGTGCCAGCAGTTTATCGGGAGGCTATAATTCACCCCTCCACTTT. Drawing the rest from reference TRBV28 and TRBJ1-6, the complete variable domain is DVKVTQSSRYLVKRTGEKVFLECVQDMDHENMFWYRQDPGLGLRLIYFSYDVKMKEKGDIPEGYSVSREKKERFSLILESASTNQTSMYLCASSLSGGYNSPLHFGNGTRLTVT.

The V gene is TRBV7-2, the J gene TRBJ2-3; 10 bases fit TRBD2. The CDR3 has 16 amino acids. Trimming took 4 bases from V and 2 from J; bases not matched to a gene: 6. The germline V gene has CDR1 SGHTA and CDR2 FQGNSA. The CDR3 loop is CASSWIAGGYTDTQYF. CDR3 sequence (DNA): TGTGCCAGCAGCTGGATAGCGGGGGGTTACACAGATACGCAGTATTTT. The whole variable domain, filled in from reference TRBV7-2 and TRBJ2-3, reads GAGVSQSPSNKVTEKGKDVELRCDPISGHTALYWYRQSLGQGLEFLIYFQGNSAPDKSGLPSDRFSAERTGGSVSTLTIQRTQQEDSAVYLCASSWIAGGYTDTQYFGPGTRLTVL.

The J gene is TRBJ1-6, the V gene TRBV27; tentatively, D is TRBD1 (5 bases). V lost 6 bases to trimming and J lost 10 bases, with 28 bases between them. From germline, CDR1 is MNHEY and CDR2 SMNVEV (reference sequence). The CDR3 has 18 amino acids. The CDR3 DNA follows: TGTGCCAGCAGCCCCCAAGCGTGGGGGAGAAGGGAGACATCACCCCTCCACTTT. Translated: CASSPQAWGRRETSPLHF.

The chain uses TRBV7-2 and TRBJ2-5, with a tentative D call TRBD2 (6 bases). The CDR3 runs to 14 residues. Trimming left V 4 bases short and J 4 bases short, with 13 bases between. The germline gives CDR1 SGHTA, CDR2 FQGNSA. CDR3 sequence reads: CASSSPEGRETQYF. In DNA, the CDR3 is TGTGCCAGCAGCTCCCCGGAGGGACGAGAGACCCAGTACTTC. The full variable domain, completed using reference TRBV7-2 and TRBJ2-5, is GAGVSQSPSNKVTEKGKDVELRCDPISGHTALYWYRQSLGQGLEFLIYFQGNSAPDKSGLPSDRFSAERTGGSVSTLTIQRTQQEDSAVYLCASSSPEGRETQYFGPGTRLLVL.

CDR3 nucleotides: TGTGCCAGCTCCCCCGGTTCTCAAGAGACCCAGTACTTC. This gives the protein CASSPGSQETQYF. This sequence joins TRBV18 and TRBJ2-5; D remains ambiguous. The V end lost 6 bases, the J end lost 2 bases, and 10 bases lay between the germline ends. The germline V gene encodes CDR1 KGHSH and CDR2 LQKENI. The CDR3 is 13 amino acids.

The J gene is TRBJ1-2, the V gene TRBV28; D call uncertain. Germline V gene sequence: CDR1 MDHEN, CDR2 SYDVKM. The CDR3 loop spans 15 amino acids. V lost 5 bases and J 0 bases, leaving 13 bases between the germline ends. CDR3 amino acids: CASSEQGFTNYGYTF. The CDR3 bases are TGTGCCAGCAGTGAACAAGGGTTCACTAACTATGGCTACACCTTC.

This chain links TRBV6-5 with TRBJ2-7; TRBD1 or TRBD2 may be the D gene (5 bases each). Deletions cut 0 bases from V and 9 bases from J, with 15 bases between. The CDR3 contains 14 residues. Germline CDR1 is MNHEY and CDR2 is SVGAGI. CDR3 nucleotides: TGTGCCAGCAGTTACTCCTCAGAGGGACCCTGGCAGTACTTC. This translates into CASSYSSEGPWQYF.

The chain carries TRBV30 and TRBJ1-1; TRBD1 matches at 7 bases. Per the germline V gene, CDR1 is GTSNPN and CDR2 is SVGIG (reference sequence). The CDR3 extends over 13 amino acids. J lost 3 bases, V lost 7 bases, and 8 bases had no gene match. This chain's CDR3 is CASDRRFDTEAFF. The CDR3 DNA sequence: TGTGCCTCGGACAGGCGATTTGACACTGAAGCTTTCTTT.

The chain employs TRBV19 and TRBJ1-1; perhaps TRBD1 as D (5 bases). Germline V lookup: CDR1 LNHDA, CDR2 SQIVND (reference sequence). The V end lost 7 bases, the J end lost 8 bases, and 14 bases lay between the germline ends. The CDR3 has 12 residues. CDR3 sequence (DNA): TGTGCCAGTACCTCGGACGGGGGGGAAGCTTTCTTT. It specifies CASTSDGGEAFF.

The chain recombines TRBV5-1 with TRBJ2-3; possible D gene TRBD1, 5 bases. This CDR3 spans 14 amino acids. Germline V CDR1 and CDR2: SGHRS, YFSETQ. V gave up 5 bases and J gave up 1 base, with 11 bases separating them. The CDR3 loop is CASSLQDGTDTQYF. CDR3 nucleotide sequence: TGCGCCAGCAGTTTACAGGACGGCACAGATACGCAGTATTTT.

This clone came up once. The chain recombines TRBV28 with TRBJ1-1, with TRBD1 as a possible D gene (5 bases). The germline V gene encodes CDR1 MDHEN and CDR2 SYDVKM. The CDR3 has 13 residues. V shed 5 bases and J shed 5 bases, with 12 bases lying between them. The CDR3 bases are TGTGCCAGCAGTGATAGGGGTGGGACTGAAGCTTTCTTT. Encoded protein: CASSDRGGTEAFF.

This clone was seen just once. CDR3 amino acids: CASGSGQGAHSPLHF. The CDR3 DNA sequence: TGTGCTAGTGGTTCAGGACAGGGGGCGCATTCACCCCTCCACTTT. The chain is built from TRBV12-5 and TRBJ1-6; 11 bases match TRBD1. J gave up 8 bases and V 4 bases, and 4 bases lay outside the gene matches. CDR3 size: 15 residues. Germline V CDR1 and CDR2: LGHNT, FRNRAP.